This T cell receptor (beta chain) came from a study of OX40 agonist ivuxolimab in advanced cancers. Study summary: Each dose-escalation patient presented with hepatocellular carcinoma, melanoma, renal cell or head and neck cancer. At 82.7% male, the cohort had a mean age of 60 years, ranging from about 20 to 79. Study-level points and caveats: More expanded clones were found, on average, in CD8+ than in CD4+ T cells. Dose levels from 0.1 to 3.0 mg/kg saw CD4+ and CD8+ blood T cells expand clonally by week 6.

A note on this clone: What it recognizes is unknown.

V was pared by 1 base and J by 8 bases, with 6 bases between. CDR1 and CDR2 from the germline V gene are LGHNT and FRNRAP. This CDR3 comprises 13 residues. Produced via immunoSEQ multiplex PCR; TCRdb's table is partial and in-frame only. The table lists about 68,000 clones, over 65% of them singletons. The receptor was isolated from an adult with an advanced solid tumor such as melanoma, head and neck, liver or kidney cancer. The source was CD4+ or CD8+ T cells sorted from blood, collected in a trial of the OX40 agonist ivuxolimab. The gene calls are TRBV12-5 and TRBJ1-6; D not certain. CDR3 loop: CASGLEGDSPLHF. The CDR3 DNA reads as TGTGCTAGTGGTTTGGAGGGAGATTCACCCCTCCACTTT.